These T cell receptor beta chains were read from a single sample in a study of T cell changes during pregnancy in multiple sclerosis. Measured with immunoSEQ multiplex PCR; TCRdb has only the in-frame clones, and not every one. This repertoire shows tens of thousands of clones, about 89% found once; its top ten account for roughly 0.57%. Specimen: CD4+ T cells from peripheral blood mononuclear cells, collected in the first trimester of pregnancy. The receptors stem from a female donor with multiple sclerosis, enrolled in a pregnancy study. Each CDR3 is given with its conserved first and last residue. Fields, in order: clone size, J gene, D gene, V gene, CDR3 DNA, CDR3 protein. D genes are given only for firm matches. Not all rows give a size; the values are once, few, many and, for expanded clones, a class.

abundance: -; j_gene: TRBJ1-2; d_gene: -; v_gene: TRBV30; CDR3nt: TGTGCCTGGAGTGTCCCGACAGCTCGCTCCTTTAACTATGGCTACACCTTC; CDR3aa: CAWSVPTARSFNYGYTF
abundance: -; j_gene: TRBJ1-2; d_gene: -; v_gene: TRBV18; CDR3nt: TGTGCCAGCTCACCAAGGGGTCTTAACTATGGCTACACCTTC; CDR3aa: CASSPRGLNYGYTF
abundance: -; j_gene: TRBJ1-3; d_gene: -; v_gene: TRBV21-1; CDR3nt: TGTGCCAGCAGCAAAGTTTGGAGGTGGACTGGAAACACCATATATTTT; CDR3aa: CASSKVWRWTGNTIYF
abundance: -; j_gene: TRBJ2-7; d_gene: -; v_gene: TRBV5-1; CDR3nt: TGCGCCAGCAGCTTGGTCAGGGCTGACTACGAGCAGTACTTC; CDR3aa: CASSLVRADYEQYF
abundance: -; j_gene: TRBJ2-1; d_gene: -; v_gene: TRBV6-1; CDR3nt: TGTGCCAGCAGTGAAGAGGGGGGGGCACCATTGTTCTTC; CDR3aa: CASSEEGGAPLFF
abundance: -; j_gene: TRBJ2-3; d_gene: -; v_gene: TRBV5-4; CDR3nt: TGTGCCAGCAGCTTAGTCGCCGGGAAAGGGGATACGCAGTATTTT; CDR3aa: CASSLVAGKGDTQYF
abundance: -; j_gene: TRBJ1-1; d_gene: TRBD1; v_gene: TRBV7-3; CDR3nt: TGTGCCAGCAGCCCTGGGACAGGGGGCCTGAACACTGAAGCTTTCTTT; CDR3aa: CASSPGTGGLNTEAFF
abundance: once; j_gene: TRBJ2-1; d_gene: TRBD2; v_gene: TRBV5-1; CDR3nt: TGCGCCAGCAGCAGACTAGCGGACTACAATGAGCAGTTCTTC; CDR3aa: CASSRLADYNEQFF
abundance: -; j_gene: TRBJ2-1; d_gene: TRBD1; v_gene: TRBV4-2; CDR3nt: TGTGCCAGCAGCCAGGGACAGGGGGCAGGGAGAAAGGACAATGAGCAGTTCTTC; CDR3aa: CASSQGQGAGRKDNEQFF
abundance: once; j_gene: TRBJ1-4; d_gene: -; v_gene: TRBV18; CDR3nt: TGTGCCAGCTCACCTCAGGGAGGAAGAACTAATGAAAAACTGTTTTTT; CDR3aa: CASSPQGGRTNEKLFF
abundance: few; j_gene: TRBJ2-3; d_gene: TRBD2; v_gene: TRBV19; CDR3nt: TGTGCCAGTAGTATAGGGACTAGCGGCACAGATACGCAGTATTTT; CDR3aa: CASSIGTSGTDTQYF
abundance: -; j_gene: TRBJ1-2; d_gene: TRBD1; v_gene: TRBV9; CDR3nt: TGTGCCAGCAGCGTAGGGACTCGGACAGGGGAGGGACATGGCTACACCTTC; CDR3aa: CASSVGTRTGEGHGYTF
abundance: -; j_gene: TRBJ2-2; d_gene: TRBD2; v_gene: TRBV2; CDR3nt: TGTGCCAGCAGAAGTATAGCGGGAATCACCGGGGAGCTGTTTTTT; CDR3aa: CASRSIAGITGELFF
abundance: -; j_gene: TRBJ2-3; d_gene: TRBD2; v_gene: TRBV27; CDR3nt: TGTGCCAGCAGTTTAATCCCGGGAGGTAGGGCAGATACGCAGTATTTT; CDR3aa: CASSLIPGGRADTQYF
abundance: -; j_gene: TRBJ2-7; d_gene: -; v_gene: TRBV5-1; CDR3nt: TGCGCCAGCAGCCTAAGACAGGGGACTACCTACGAGCAGTACTTC; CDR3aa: CASSLRQGTTYEQYF